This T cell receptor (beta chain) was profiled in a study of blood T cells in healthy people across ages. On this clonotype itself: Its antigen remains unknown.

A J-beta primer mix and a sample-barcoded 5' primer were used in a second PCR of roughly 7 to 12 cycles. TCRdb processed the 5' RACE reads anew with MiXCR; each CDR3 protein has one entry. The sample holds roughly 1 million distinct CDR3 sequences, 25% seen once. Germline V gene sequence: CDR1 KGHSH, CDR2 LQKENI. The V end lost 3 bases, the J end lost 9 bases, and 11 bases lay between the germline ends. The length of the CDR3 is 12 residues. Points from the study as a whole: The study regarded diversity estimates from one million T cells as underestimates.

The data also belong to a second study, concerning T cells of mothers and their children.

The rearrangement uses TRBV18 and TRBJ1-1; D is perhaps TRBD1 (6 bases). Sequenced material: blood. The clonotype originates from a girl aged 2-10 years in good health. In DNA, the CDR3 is TGTGCCAGCTCACCTTCCGACAGGCAAGCTTTCTTT. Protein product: CASSPSDRQAFF.